These T cell receptor beta chains were read from a single sample in a study of blood T cell repertoires in COVID-19. The data were produced by immunoSEQ multiplex PCR, yet TCRdb's version contains in-frame clones alone and is incomplete. The data contain about 210,000 clones, 70% to 90% of them singletons. Sequencing input: PBMCs or T cells enriched from blood (not recorded which). The source of these receptors is a woman in her 40s with acute COVID-19. Each CDR3 is given with its conserved first and last residue. A D gene is named only where the DNA matches it firmly. The size field is filled for only some rows; it gives once, few, many or a size class.

V gene	J gene	clone size	D gene	CDR3 DNA	CDR3 protein
TRBV24-1	TRBJ2-4	NA	TRBD1	TGTGCCACCAGTGATTCGGACAGGGGTACATACATTCAGTACTTC	CATSDSDRGTYIQYF
TRBV3-1/TRBV3-2	TRBJ1-3	NA	TRBD1	TGTGCCAGCAGCCTAGACAGGGGGCAGAACACCATATATTTT	CASSLDRGQNTIYF
TRBV6-2/TRBV6-3	TRBJ1-5	NA	TRBD1	TGTGCCAGCAGTAGATCGGGACAGTTAGGGAATCAGCCCCAGCATTTT	CASSRSGQLGNQPQHF
TRBV6-5	TRBJ2-2	NA	NA	TGTGCCAGCAGTTACTCTCAGGAGAACACCGGGGAGCTGTTTTTT	CASSYSQENTGELFF
TRBV7-2	TRBJ2-5	NA	TRBD2	TGTGCCAGCAGCTTGGGCTTGACCCTAGCGGGGGGCGGGGCGGCCCAGTACTTC	CASSLGLTLAGGGAAQYF
TRBV20-1	TRBJ2-5	NA	NA	TGCAGTGCCCCACGGGGAGAGACCCAGTACTTC	CSAPRGETQYF
TRBV2	TRBJ2-1	few	TRBD2	TGTGCCAGCAGTGAAGCCCCGGGACTAGCGTCTGGTGGTTCCTACAATGAGCAGTTCTTC	CASSEAPGLASGGSYNEQFF
TRBV10-1	TRBJ2-1	few	NA	TGCGCCAGCAGTCGAGACTTGTCCTCCTACAATGAGCAGTTCTTC	CASSRDLSSYNEQFF
TRBV5-1	TRBJ2-5	NA	TRBD2	TGCGCCAGCAGCTTGGCCCATAGCGGGGGAGAGACCCAGTACTTC	CASSLAHSGGETQYF
TRBV5-1	TRBJ2-2	NA	NA	TGCGCCAGCAGCTTTCAGGGGCCGAACACCGGGGAGCTGTTTTTT	CASSFQGPNTGELFF
TRBV6-5	TRBJ2-5	NA	NA	TGTGCCAGCAGTTACTCGATCAGTCGCCAAGAGACCCAGTACTTC	CASSYSISRQETQYF